This paragraph covers one T cell receptor (beta chain) sequence. What it binds is unknown. Expressed TCRB transcripts were sequenced after all isolated RNA was converted to cDNA. The protocol was immunoSEQ multiplex PCR, while the TCRdb copy is restricted to in-frame clones and leaves out a portion. The table has around 710,000 clones, 9.5% to 15% seen once. The sample belongs to a study of beta chain features in type 1 diabetes. Study in general: There was similarity between patients and healthy donors in age, gender and cell yields. The study examined some 110,000,000 sorted cells across all samples. Study-level points and caveats: Shorter TCRB CDR3s, moderately but significantly so, marked every one of the four CD4+ subsets in Type 1 diabetes patients.

CD45RO/CCR7/CD25/CD127/CD95/CD27 separated CD4+ naive, central memory, regulatory and stem cell-like memory cells by sorting. The receptor's source is a man between 25 and 39 years old with type 1 diabetes. Sequenced: naive CD4+ T cells from blood.

CDR3 amino acids: CASSFVSRGNQPQHF. The DNA for the CDR3 is TGTGCCAGCAGCTTCGTGAGCAGGGGCAATCAGCCCCAGCATTTT. The chain is built from TRBV7-2 and TRBJ1-5; tentative D call: TRBD1 (5 bases). CDR1 and CDR2 from the germline V gene are SGHTA and FQGNSA. The germline V and J ends were trimmed by 3 bases and 2 bases, with 11 bases remaining between them. CDR3 size: 15 residues.